One and the same sample provided the 20 T cell receptor beta chains below, sequenced in a study of T cell clonality in common variable immunodeficiency. Assay: immunoSEQ multiplex PCR; the TCRdb copy retains only in-frame clones and omits some. This table holds about 30,000 clones with no singletons; the top ten claim 13%. The sequenced sample was peripheral blood mononuclear cells. These receptors came from a person between 18 and 70 years old in good health.

The sample holds many counts of this clone. CDR3 bases read: TGCAGTGCTACACCGATGGCAGGACAGGACTATGGC. It yields the protein CSATPMAGQDYG. The CDR3 reads in full as CSATPMAGQDYGYTF. The V call is TRBV20-1, the J call TRBJ1-2; 7 bases line up with TRBD1. The read is 3 residues too short to cover the CDR3 end, so that end is filled in from the germline J gene. J gave up 3 bases and V 4 bases, and 11 bases lay outside the gene matches. Germline V gene lookup returns CDR1 DFQATT and CDR2 SNEGSKA (reference sequence). The CDR3 loop spans 15 amino acids.

This clone appeared many times. The read is 3 residues too short to cover the CDR3 end, so that end is filled in from the germline J gene. The chain links TRBV7-7 to TRBJ1-1; D unclear. The CDR3 is made up of 13 amino acids. Germline V gene lookup returns CDR1 SSHAT and CDR2 FNYEAQ (reference sequence). V lost 3 bases and J 1 base, leaving 6 bases between the germline ends. The sequenced CDR3 bases are TGTGCCAGCAGCTTGGCAGAGAACACTGAA. Its translation is CASSLAENTE. The full CDR3 reads CASSLAENTEAFF.

This clone was counted at least ten times. The read comes to an end 3 residues before the CDR3 does, leaving the germline J gene to fill in the end. The V call is TRBV7-2, the J call TRBJ2-3; D is possibly TRBD2 (6 bases). V gave up 1 base and J gave up 6 bases, with 14 bases separating them. CDR1 is SGHTA and CDR2 is FQGNSA in the germline V gene. The CDR3 loop spans 15 amino acids. Incomplete CDR3 DNA: TGTGCCAGCAGCTTAGGGCCGGGGGTCCAGGATACG. It yields the protein CASSLGPGVQDT. The whole CDR3 reads CASSLGPGVQDTQYF.

This clone occurred many times. The read ends 3 residues shy of where the CDR3 ends; the end is completed using the germline J gene. The chain employs TRBV5-1 and TRBJ1-6, with 9 bases lining up with TRBD1. Germline V CDR1 and CDR2: SGHRS, YFSETQ. V lost 3 bases to trimming and J lost 7 bases; unmatched junction nucleotides: 5. The CDR3 has 15 residues. CDR3: CASSWGTGTNSPLHF. The CDR3 bases that were read are TGCGCCAGCAGCTGGGGGACAGGGACGAATTCACCC.

This clone was detected many times. Coverage ceases 3 residues before the CDR3 finishes, and the germline J gene fills in the end. V and J are TRBV2 and TRBJ2-3, with TRBD2 identical over 16 bases. V trimming: 6 bases; J trimming: 5 bases; junction bases outside the gene matches: 5. Germline lookup yields CDR1 SNHLY and CDR2 FYNNEI. The CDR3 contains 16 residues. CDR3 DNA, as far as it was read: TGTGCCAGCAGGACCGGGACTAGCGGGGGGGAAGATACG. Encoded protein: CASRTGTSGGEDT. The full CDR3 protein is CASRTGTSGGEDTQYF.

The sample holds many counts of this clone. The read ends 3 residues before the CDR3 terminus; that terminus is restored from the germline J gene. This chain connects TRBV7-8 to TRBJ1-4; 7 bases are shared with TRBD1. V shed 4 bases, J shed 8 bases, and the junction held 10 bases outside the gene matches. CDR1 and CDR2 (germline): SGHVS, FQNEAQ. The CDR3 length is 15 residues. This chain's CDR3 is CASSSGQLNREKLFF. The part of the CDR3 DNA that was read is TGTGCCAGCAGCTCGGGACAGCTTAATAGGGAAAAA. The whole variable domain, filled in from reference TRBV7-8 and TRBJ1-4, reads GAGVSQSPRYKVAKRGQDVALRCDPISGHVSLFWYQQALGQGPEFLTYFQNEAQLDKSGLPSDRFFAERPEGSVSTLKIQRTQQEDSAVYLCASSSGQLNREKLFFGSGTQLSVL.

The sample holds many counts of this clone. The read ends 3 residues early relative to the CDR3; the germline J gene fills the gap. This sequence joins TRBV11-3 and TRBJ1-1, with a weak D call TRBD1 (6 bases). Per germline, CDR1 SGHNT and CDR2 YENEEA. This CDR3 contains 13 residues. Trimming removed 5 bases at V and 1 base at J, with 8 bases between. CDR3 loop: CASSPQGNTEAFF. CDR3 DNA (partial): TGTGCCAGCAGCCCACAGGGGAACACTGAA.

Many counts were recorded for this clone. The read finishes 3 residues shy of the CDR3 end, and the germline J gene is used to complete it. The chain uses TRBV27 and TRBJ2-1; 9 nucleotides align to TRBD2. The CDR3 contains 16 residues. V lost 6 bases, J lost 1 base, and 7 bases stayed unmatched. In germline, CDR1 is MNHEY, CDR2 SMNVEV (reference sequence). The CDR3 region is CASSFSGGWSYNEQFF. The covered CDR3 bases are TGTGCCAGCAGCTTTAGCGGGGGTTGGTCCTACAATGAG.

This clone has just a few counts. The CDR3 end falls 3 residues outside the read, so it is completed with the germline J gene. The V and J genes are TRBV5-1 and TRBJ1-5, with D possibly matching TRBD1 (5 bases). The CDR3 has 15 residues. Germline CDR1 reads SGHRS; CDR2 reads YFSETQ. Trimming removed 2 bases from V and 3 bases from J, with 12 bases in between. The CDR3: CASSLSDSSNQPQHF. Incomplete CDR3 DNA: TGCGCCAGCAGCTTAAGTGACAGTTCCAATCAGCCC.

At least ten counts were recorded for this clone. The CDR3 end lies 3 residues beyond the end of the read and is filled in from the germline J gene. The genes are TRBV2 and TRBJ2-2; tentatively, D is TRBD1 (5 bases). This CDR3 has 14 residues. The germline V gene encodes CDR1 SNHLY and CDR2 FYNNEI. Trimming shortened V by 10 bases and J by 3 bases, and 15 bases separated the two germline ends. CDR3 DNA (partial): TGTGCCACAACCTCCCAGACAGACACCGGGGAG. It yields the protein CATTSQTDTGE. The entire CDR3 reads CATTSQTDTGELFF.

The sample holds many counts of this clone. The CDR3 end is not reached by the read, which stops 3 residues before it; the germline J gene fills it in. The V call is TRBV19, the J call TRBJ1-5; the D gene is possibly TRBD1 (5 bases). Germline CDR1 reads LNHDA; CDR2 reads SQIVND (reference sequence). The CDR3 extends over 13 amino acids. Deletions cut 3 bases from V and 5 bases from J, with 8 bases between. CDR3 DNA, as far as it was read: TGTGCCAGTAGTATCTTAGGGGATCAGCCC. Translation gives CASSILGDQP. The whole CDR3 sequence is CASSILGDQPQHF.

In this sample, this clone turned up many times. From the germline J gene comes the end of the CDR3, since the read stops 3 residues before it. This chain uses TRBV19 with TRBJ2-1, with 7 nucleotides matching TRBD1. From germline, CDR1 is LNHDA and CDR2 SQIVND (reference sequence). V trimming: 2 bases; J trimming: 3 bases; junction bases outside the gene matches: 4. The CDR3 runs to 15 residues. CDR3 DNA (partial): TGTGCCAGTAGTATACGGGACAGCCTCTACAATGAG. It yields the protein CASSIRDSLYNE. The CDR3 as a whole reads CASSIRDSLYNEQFF. Full variable domain (remainder filled in from reference TRBV19 and TRBJ2-1): DGGITQSPKYLFRKEGQNVTLSCEQNLNHDAMYWYRQDPGQGLRLIYYSQIVNDFQKGDIAEGYSVSREKKESFPLTVTSAQKNPTAFYLCASSIRDSLYNEQFFGPGTRLTVL.

This clone came up many times. The observed sequence ends 3 residues before the CDR3 terminus, with the missing tail filled in from the germline J gene. The V call is TRBV5-1, the J call TRBJ2-5; 7 bases agree with TRBD2. CDR1 and CDR2 from the germline V gene are SGHRS and YFSETQ. The V and J ends lost 0 bases and 5 bases, in that order; junction bases with no gene match: 4. The CDR3 is made up of 14 amino acids. The CDR3 loop is CASSLDTSAETQYF. The DNA read from the CDR3 is TGCGCCAGCAGCTTGGATACTAGCGCGGAGACC.

This clone was seen repeatedly, ten times or more. The sequence runs out 3 residues before the end of the CDR3; the remainder is reconstructed from the germline J gene. The chain combines TRBV29-1 with TRBJ1-2; 10 positions agree with TRBD1. With 5 bases clipped from V and 3 bases from J, the junction kept 3 bases outside the gene matches. Looked up from germline, CDR1 is SQVTM and CDR2 is ANQGSEA. The CDR3 sequence is 13 residues long. The part of the CDR3 DNA that was read is TGCAGCGTTTGGGACAGGGGATACTATGGC. This codes for CSVWDRGYYG. The CDR3, in full, reads CSVWDRGYYGYTF.

This clone has ten or more counts. The sequenced fragment ends 3 residues before the CDR3 boundary, so the rest is inferred from the germline J gene. V gene TRBV5-1 combines with J gene TRBJ2-3; D unresolved. From germline, CDR1 is SGHRS and CDR2 YFSETQ. The V end was cut by 4 bases, the J end by 5 bases, with 11 bases between. This CDR3 comprises 13 residues. CDR3: CASSATLEDTQYF. The CDR3 bases that were read are TGCGCCAGCAGCGCAACCCTAGAAGATACG.

Note on this clone: The read stops 3 residues short of the end of the CDR3; the missing end is completed from the germline J gene. This sequence joins TRBV5-1 and TRBJ2-2; perhaps TRBD2 as D (5 bases). Trimming cost V 4 bases and J 2 bases, with 9 bases left between them. Germline lookup yields CDR1 SGHRS and CDR2 YFSETQ. The CDR3 length is 14 residues. The CDR3 region is CASSTGSNTGELFF. The part of the CDR3 DNA that was read is TGCGCCAGCAGCACGGGGTCTAACACCGGGGAG.

This clone was observed many times. The read terminates 3 residues ahead of where the CDR3 ends, so the germline J gene completes it. The V and J genes are TRBV7-2 and TRBJ2-1; TRBD2 is a possible D gene (5 bases). Germline values: CDR1 SGHTA, CDR2 FQGNSA. Trimming stripped 7 bases from V and 7 bases from J, with 8 bases between. This CDR3 comprises 11 residues. The sequenced CDR3 bases are TGTGCCAGCACCCCGGGGAATGAG. Translation: CASTPGNE. The entire CDR3 is CASTPGNEQFF.

This clone has a count of ten or more. Read data end 3 residues before the CDR3 end; the end is taken from the germline J gene. The gene calls are TRBV5-1 and TRBJ2-7, with D maybe TRBD1 (6 bases). The germline CDR1 and CDR2 sequences are SGHRS and YFSETQ. This CDR3 region has 12 residues. Trimming took off 4 bases at V and 6 bases at J, with 11 bases between the two ends. CDR3 sequence reads: CASSVTGLEQYF. The covered CDR3 bases are TGCGCCAGCAGCGTTACAGGGCTCGAG.

This clone has a count of ten or more. The CDR3 extends 3 residues past the end of the read, so its final part is completed from the germline J gene. The rearrangement uses TRBV5-1 and TRBJ2-7; TRBD1 agrees at 10 bases. V lost 0 bases to trimming and J lost 2 bases; unmatched junction nucleotides: 2. Germline V gene sequence: CDR1 SGHRS, CDR2 YFSETQ. This CDR3 has 15 residues. CDR3 DNA (partial): TGCGCCAGCAGCTTGGTCGGGACAGGGGCCTACGAG. This gives the protein CASSLVGTGAYE. The full CDR3 protein is CASSLVGTGAYEQYF.

About this clone itself: The read terminates 3 residues ahead of where the CDR3 ends, so the germline J gene completes it. The V and J genes are TRBV5-8 and TRBJ2-7; no clear D gene. Trimming pared 5 bases from V and 2 bases from J, leaving 17 bases between. Germline lookup yields CDR1 SGHTS and CDR2 YDEGEE. The CDR3 extends over 15 amino acids. The CDR3 reads CASRGIFTAAYEQYF. CDR3 DNA (partial): TGTGCCAGCAGAGGCATTTTCACCGCAGCCTACGAG.